Listed below are T cell receptor beta chains from one sample, sequenced in a study of blood T cell repertoires in COVID-19. Using immunoSEQ multiplex PCR, the repertoire was profiled, and TCRdb retains in-frame clones only, with some absent. This sample has more than 300,000 clones, with around 90% found just once. Sequencing used PBMCs or T cells enriched from blood (not recorded which). The receptor source for this set is a woman aged 25 to 39 who had recovered from COVID-19. Both conserved end residues are part of each CDR3. A D gene is named only where the DNA matches it firmly. Expanded clones get a size class; other rows say once, few or many, or leave the size out.

>NA|TRBV7-9|NA|TRBJ2-7
CASSLSYEQYF
TGTGCCAGCAGCCTGAGTTACGAGCAGTACTTC
>NA|TRBV6-2/TRBV6-3|TRBD2|TRBJ2-3
CASSYSMAGGLDTQYF
TGTGCCAGCAGTTACTCGATGGCGGGGGGGCTAGATACGCAGTATTTT
>few|TRBV7-9|NA|TRBJ1-2
CASSFDPGGYTF
TGTGCCAGCAGCTTCGATCCGGGGGGCTACACCTTC
>NA|TRBV10-3|TRBD1|TRBJ1-5
CATLRDRGSNQPQHF
TGTGCCACCCTCCGGGACAGGGGGAGCAATCAGCCCCAGCATTTT
>few|TRBV19|NA|TRBJ1-5
CASTLGPGFSQPQHF
TGTGCCAGTACTCTCGGCCCAGGTTTTAGTCAGCCCCAGCATTTT
>NA|TRBV19|NA|TRBJ1-1
CASSIGGGAAFF
TGTGCCAGTAGTATAGGTGGAGGGGCAGCTTTCTTT
>once|TRBV19|NA|TRBJ1-5
CASSARTEVSNQPQHF
TGTGCCAGTAGTGCAAGGACAGAAGTTAGCAATCAGCCCCAGCATTTT
>NA|TRBV27|NA|TRBJ2-5
CASSRQDVQETQYF
TGTGCCAGCAGTCGACAGGACGTCCAAGAGACCCAGTACTTC
>few|TRBV13|NA|TRBJ1-3
CASSGGALGNTIYF
TGTGCCAGCAGCGGCGGGGCTCTCGGAAACACCATATATTTT
>NA|TRBV3-1/TRBV3-2|TRBD1|TRBJ1-2
CASSHLQTGWLGYTF
TGTGCCAGCAGCCACCTCCAGACAGGGTGGCTCGGCTACACCTTC
>once|TRBV18|TRBD1|TRBJ1-1
CASSRPGTGGTEAFF
TGTGCCAGCTCTCGTCCCGGGACAGGGGGCACTGAAGCTTTCTTT
>NA|TRBV19|NA|TRBJ1-2
CASSTLNDWEGGYTF
TGTGCCAGTAGTACGCTCAACGACTGGGAGGGTGGCTACACCTTC
>few|TRBV10-3|TRBD1|TRBJ2-7
CAAGTGREEQYF
TGTGCCGCCGGGACAGGGCGTGAAGAGCAGTACTTC
>NA|TRBV19|NA|TRBJ2-7
CASSIREGGSYEQYF
TGTGCCAGTAGTATAAGAGAAGGCGGCTCCTACGAGCAGTACTTC
>NA|TRBV7-2|NA|TRBJ2-1
CASSLYRDEQFF
TGTGCCAGCAGCTTATACCGGGATGAGCAGTTCTTC
>once|TRBV27|TRBD2|TRBJ2-1
CASSPSSGEYNEQFF
TGTGCCAGCAGTCCTTCTAGCGGGGAGTACAATGAGCAGTTCTTC
>NA|TRBV7-8|NA|TRBJ1-5
CASSFGGLVDQPQHF
TGTGCCAGCAGCTTCGGGGGGTTAGTGGATCAGCCCCAGCATTTT
>NA|TRBV5-4|NA|TRBJ1-3
CASSLRAPGVSGNTIYF
TGTGCCAGCAGCTTGAGGGCCCCAGGGGTTTCAGGAAACACCATATATTTT
>NA|TRBV30|NA|TRBJ1-3
CAWSDVAVISGNTIYF
TGTGCCTGGAGTGACGTTGCAGTCATCTCTGGAAACACCATATATTTT
>NA|TRBV2|TRBD1|TRBJ1-5
CASSEPLGGQGAKPQHF
TGTGCCAGCAGTGAACCCCTGGGGGGACAGGGGGCCAAGCCCCAGCATTTT
>once|TRBV4-1|TRBD1|TRBJ1-6
CASSQDPGQGNSYNSPLHF
TGCGCCAGCAGCCAAGATCCCGGACAGGGGAACTCCTATAATTCACCCCTCCACTTT
>few|TRBV30|TRBD1|TRBJ1-2
CASGQDNYGYTF
TGTGCCTCAGGACAGGACAACTATGGCTACACCTTC
>NA|TRBV4-1|NA|TRBJ1-2
CASSPPGQIYGYTF
TGCGCCAGCAGCCCCCCCGGACAGATATATGGCTACACCTTC
>NA|TRBV6-5|NA|TRBJ2-7
CATALPGHEPYEQYF
TGTGCCACCGCCCTCCCGGGACACGAACCCTACGAGCAGTACTTC
>NA|TRBV9|NA|TRBJ2-3
CASSVALATSTDTQYF
TGTGCCAGCAGCGTAGCCCTAGCGACGAGCACAGATACGCAGTATTTT
>NA|TRBV7-9|TRBD1|TRBJ1-2
CASSLRGQGHGYTF
TGTGCCAGCAGCCTTAGGGGGCAGGGACATGGCTACACCTTC
>NA|TRBV5-1|NA|TRBJ1-2
CASSLGGYDYGYTF
TGCGCCAGCAGCTTGGGCGGATACGACTATGGCTACACCTTC
>once|TRBV6-5|NA|TRBJ1-1
CATMSRGMNTEAFF
TGTGCCACTATGAGCCGGGGAATGAACACTGAAGCTTTCTTT
>NA|TRBV11-1|NA|TRBJ1-1
CASSLPQGSGTEAFF
TGTGCCAGCAGTCTACCCCAGGGAAGTGGCACTGAAGCTTTCTTT
>NA|TRBV19|TRBD1|TRBJ2-5
CASSIDGDRGYQYF
TGTGCCAGTAGTATAGATGGGGACAGGGGATATCAGTACTTC
>NA|TRBV4-2|NA|TRBJ2-3
CASSQLGDADTQYF
TGTGCCAGCAGCCAACTAGGGGATGCAGATACGCAGTATTTT
>once|TRBV15|NA|TRBJ2-2
CATSGQRNTGELFF
TGTGCCACCAGTGGACAGAGAAACACCGGGGAGCTGTTTTTT
>NA|TRBV7-9|TRBD1|TRBJ2-1
CASSLGNRGDDEQFF
TGTGCCAGCAGCCTCGGAAACAGGGGAGATGATGAGCAGTTCTTC
>NA|TRBV7-9|NA|TRBJ1-5
CASSRGGQPQHF
TGTGCCAGCAGCAGAGGAGGTCAGCCCCAGCATTTT
>NA|TRBV7-8|NA|TRBJ1-5
CASSLVGGQPQHF
TGTGCCAGCAGCTTAGTAGGGGGACAGCCCCAGCATTTT
>NA|TRBV28|NA|TRBJ1-3
CASTNPGAGNTIYF
TGTGCCAGCACCAACCCCGGGGCTGGAAACACCATATATTTT
>NA|TRBV5-3|TRBD2|TRBJ2-3
CARSAGLAGDHTDTQYF
TGTGCCAGAAGCGCCGGACTAGCGGGGGACCACACAGATACGCAGTATTTT
>once|TRBV28|NA|TRBJ2-7
CASTSPGFSEQYF
TGTGCCAGCACCTCCCCGGGGTTCTCCGAGCAGTACTTC
>NA|TRBV6-6|NA|TRBJ1-6
CASSGGNSPLHF
TGTGCCAGCAGTGGAGGAAATTCACCCCTCCACTTT
>NA|TRBV25-1|NA|TRBJ2-7
CASSVTGLREQYF
TGTGCCAGCAGTGTAACTGGACTGCGCGAGCAGTACTTC
>NA|TRBV5-1|NA|TRBJ1-1
CASSLTSRARTEAFF
TGCGCCAGCAGCTTGACCTCCAGGGCGAGGACTGAAGCTTTCTTT
>NA|TRBV7-2|NA|TRBJ2-3
CASSLPAGTTDTQYF
TGTGCCAGCAGCTTACCGGCGGGGACCACAGATACGCAGTATTTT
>NA|TRBV25-1|TRBD1|TRBJ1-1
CASTKTGGTEAFF
TGTGCCAGCACTAAAACAGGGGGCACTGAAGCTTTCTTT
>NA|TRBV15|TRBD1|TRBJ2-2
CATSRGQGPNTGELFF
TGTGCCACCAGCCGGGGACAGGGCCCGAACACCGGGGAGCTGTTTTTT
>NA|TRBV27|NA|TRBJ1-2
CASSSGSRGYGYTF
TGTGCCAGCAGTTCCGGGTCCCGCGGCTATGGCTACACCTTC
>NA|TRBV4-2|TRBD2|TRBJ2-5
CASSQDPTSGGEETQYF
TGTGCCAGCAGCCAAGACCCCACTAGCGGGGGGGAAGAGACCCAGTACTTC
>NA|TRBV6-2/TRBV6-3|TRBD1|TRBJ2-2
CASSSLYRGLANTGELFF
TGTGCCAGCAGTTCGCTCTACAGGGGGCTCGCGAACACCGGGGAGCTGTTTTTT
>once|TRBV10-3|NA|TRBJ1-1
CASYRSGQYTEAFF
TGTGCCAGCTACAGGTCCGGACAGTACACTGAAGCTTTCTTT
>NA|TRBV2|NA|TRBJ1-6
CASRVGTNYNSPLHF
TGTGCCAGCAGAGTCGGGACAAACTATAATTCACCCCTCCACTTT
>NA|TRBV30|TRBD1|TRBJ1-3
CAWSGRGLRNTIYF
TGTGCCTGGAGTGGCAGGGGGCTCCGAAACACCATATATTTT
>NA|TRBV4-3|NA|TRBJ1-2
CASSQVGGLGYGYTF
TGCGCCAGCAGCCAAGTTGGGGGGTTGGGCTATGGCTACACCTTC
>NA|TRBV9|NA|TRBJ1-5
CASSVEAGQPQHF
TGTGCCAGCAGCGTAGAGGCGGGTCAGCCCCAGCATTTT
>NA|TRBV5-1|NA|TRBJ1-5
CASSPLGHNQPQHF
TGCGCCAGCAGCCCGTTAGGACACAATCAGCCCCAGCATTTT